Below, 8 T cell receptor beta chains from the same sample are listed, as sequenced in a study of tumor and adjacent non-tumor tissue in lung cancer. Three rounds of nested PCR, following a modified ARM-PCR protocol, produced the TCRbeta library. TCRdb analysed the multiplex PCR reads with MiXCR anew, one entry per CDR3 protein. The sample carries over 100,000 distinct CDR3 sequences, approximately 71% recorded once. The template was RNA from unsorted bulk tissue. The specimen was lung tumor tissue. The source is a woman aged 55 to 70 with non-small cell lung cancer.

The CDR3 sequence is CASIPGTLDGYEQYF. The CDR3 region has the DNA TGTGCCAGCATCCCGGGGACCCTCGACGGCTACGAGCAGTACTTC. The chain couples TRBV5-8 to TRBJ2-7; the D gene could be TRBD1 or TRBD2 (5 bases each). This CDR3 is built from 15 residues. The germline CDR1 and CDR2 sequences are SGHTS and YDEGEE. V was clipped by 6 bases and J by 3 bases, with 19 bases between them.

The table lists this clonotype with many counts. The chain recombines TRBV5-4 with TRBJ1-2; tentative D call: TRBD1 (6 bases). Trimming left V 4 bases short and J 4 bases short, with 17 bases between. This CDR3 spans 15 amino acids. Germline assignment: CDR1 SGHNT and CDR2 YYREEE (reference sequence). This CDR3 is CASSQQQGGSYGYTF. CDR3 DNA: TGTGCCAGCAGCCAACAACAGGGAGGTAGCTATGGCTACACCTTC.

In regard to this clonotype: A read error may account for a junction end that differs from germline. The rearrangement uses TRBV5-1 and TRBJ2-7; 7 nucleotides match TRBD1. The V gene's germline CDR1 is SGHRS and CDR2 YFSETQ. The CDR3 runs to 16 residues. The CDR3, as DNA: TGCACCAGCAGCTTGGAGGCCTCGACAGGGACCTACGAGCAGTACTTC. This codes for CTSSLEASTGTYEQYF.

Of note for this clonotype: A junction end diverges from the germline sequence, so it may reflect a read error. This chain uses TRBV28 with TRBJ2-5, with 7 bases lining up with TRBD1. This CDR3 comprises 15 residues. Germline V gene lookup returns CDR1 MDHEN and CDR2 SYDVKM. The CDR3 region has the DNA TGTGCCAGCAGTTCCTTAGACAGGGAACAAGAGACCCAGTATTTC. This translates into CASSSLDREQETQYF.

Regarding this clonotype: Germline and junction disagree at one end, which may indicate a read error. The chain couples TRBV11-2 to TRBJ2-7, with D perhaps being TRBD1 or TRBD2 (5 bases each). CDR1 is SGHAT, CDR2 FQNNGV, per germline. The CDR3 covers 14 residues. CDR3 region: CASSFNSFRDEQYF. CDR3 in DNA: TGTGCCAGCAGCTTTAACTCTTTTAGGGACGAGCAATACTTC.

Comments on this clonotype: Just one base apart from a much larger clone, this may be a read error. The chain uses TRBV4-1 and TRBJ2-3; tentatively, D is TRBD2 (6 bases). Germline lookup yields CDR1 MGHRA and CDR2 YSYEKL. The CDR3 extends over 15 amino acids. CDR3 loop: CASSQVLASTDRQYF. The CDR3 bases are TGCGCCAGCAGCCAGGTACTAGCCAGCACAGATAGGCAGTATTTT.

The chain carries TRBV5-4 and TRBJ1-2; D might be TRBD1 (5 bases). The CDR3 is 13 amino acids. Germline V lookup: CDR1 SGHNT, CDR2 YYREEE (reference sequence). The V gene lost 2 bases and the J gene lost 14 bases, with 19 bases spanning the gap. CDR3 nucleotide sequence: TGTGCCAGCAGCTTTGATTCCGAAGGGAAGGGGACCTTC. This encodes CASSFDSEGKGTF. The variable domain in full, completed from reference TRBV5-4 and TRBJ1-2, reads ETGVTQSPTHLIKTRGQQVTLRCSSQSGHNTVSWYQQALGQGPQFIFQYYREEENGRGNFPPRFSGLQFPNYSSELNVNALELDDSALYLCASSFDSEGKGTFGSGTRLTVV.

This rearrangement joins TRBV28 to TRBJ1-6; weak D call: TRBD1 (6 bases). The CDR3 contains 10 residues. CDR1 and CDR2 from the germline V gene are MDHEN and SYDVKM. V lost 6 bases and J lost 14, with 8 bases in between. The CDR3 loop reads CASSDRTLHF. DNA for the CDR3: TGTGCCAGCAGCGACAGGACCCTCCACTTT.